This TCR beta chain was captured by sequencing in a study of CD8+ T cells in alopecia areata (dated by TCRdb to the late 2010s). About the investigation overall: Treated patients were enrolled in an open-label pilot trial of oral tofacitinib, 5 to 10 mg twice daily, for moderate-to-severe alopecia areata. immunoSEQ multiplex PCR using 35 Vbeta forward primers and 13 Jbeta reverse primers was used to amplify TCRbeta CDR3 regions. RNA came from the PAXgene miRNA kit for fixed scalp, the miRNeasy kit for PBMCs, and the RNeasy kit for mouse skin. Scalp clonality was compared among normal scalp (n=4), patchy alopecia areata scalp (n=8), and alopecia totalis/universalis scalp (n=8). For the treated patients, the SALT score, which quantifies what percentage of scalp surface area is affected, served as the measure of disease severity. On the human side, TCRbeta sequencing was run on scalp tissue and on sorted CD4+ and CD8+ peripheral blood T cells from healthy controls and from alopecia areata patients with either patchy or totalis/universalis disease. Patients stayed on tofacitinib for 6 to 18 months and then had 6 months of follow-up off drug so that delayed response and recurrence could be assessed. Biopsies were taken from tofacitinib-treated patients at baseline and again at 4 and 24 weeks into treatment, and several of those patients also had a later scalp biopsy. High-throughput TCRbeta sequencing was used to examine T cell clonal expansion in alopecia areata in both the C3H/HeJ mouse model and human patients.

As regards this clone: No antigen is known for it. There are no base qualities to consult, and no much larger clone falls within one base.

Trimming accounts for 4 bases at V and 7 bases at J, while the number of junction bases matched to no gene is 8. Its CDR3 holds 16 amino acids, cysteine through phenylalanine. Kept here is only the CDR3 DNA, which spans 48 bases and is read in frame from base 1. Looking up the germline V gene (reference sequence) yields CDR1 MNHEY and CDR2 SMNVEV. The library was built by means of the immunoSEQ multiplex PCR assay. RNA was extracted from all samples and reverse transcribed into cDNA as template for TCR sequencing. First-strand cDNA was synthesized using SuperScript III with a 2:1 mix of oligo-dT and random hexamers. A synthetic immune receptor repertoire was used to assess amplification bias, and residual bias was removed computationally. As for the original processing: After raw reads were preprocessed to remove errors, the CDR3 was defined following IMGT conventions as running from the conserved cysteine to phenylalanine. Clonality was calculated as 1 minus Shannon entropy normalized by log2 of the number of productive unique TCRs. Scalp TCRbeta sequences were cross-referenced with sorted blood CD4 and CD8 repertoires so that the CD4 or CD8 identity of scalp clones could be inferred. TCRdb obtained this table from immuneACCESS and retained in-frame rearrangements with V and J assigned. These tables miss some clones; where compared with another copy, unresolved V genes account for less than half of the shortfall, and the remainder is unexplained. V and J calls and clone size follow that table, whereas D and trimming were derived from the DNA. The sample yields approximately 200,000 clones; roughly two fifths were counted once. The top ten constitute over 2.5% of the sample.

Study-level results and caveats: The treated cohort was small, with a single nonresponder, so links between baseline CD8+ expansion and response need larger studies. Many expanded lesional clones were found to persist in scalp and blood during tofacitinib treatment, and relapse after treatment cessation may be partly explained by this persistence. Compared with mice, TCR sequences shared between patients were less clear, possibly partly because of HLA diversity across the patient population. Lesional scalp, especially in alopecia totalis/universalis, showed higher clonality and more expanded CD8+ clones than normal scalp, suggesting antigenic drive. Unlike mouse skin, where gammadelta T cells dominate, normal human skin contains resident alphabeta T cells that get sequenced too, which complicates analysis of the scalp TCR repertoire. Tofacitinib significantly lowered scalp clonality and the number of expanded CD8+ clones among the top 100 scalp clones.

The treatment or condition label, read with the paper, signifies: oral pan-JAK inhibitor, 5-10 mg twice daily. Lesional scalp punch biopsies and peripheral blood were collected from alopecia areata patients. PBMCs were isolated by density centrifugation and stained for CD3, CD4 and CD8, and CD4+ and CD8+ T cells were sorted on a FACSAria. The source is a human donor with alopecia areata. The specimen comprised CD4+ T cells sorted from blood, sampled at approximately week 36, from a patient treated with tofacitinib. The V and J segments used are TRBV27 and TRBJ2-2; 11 junctional bases match TRBD1. The CDR3 region: CASSSVGTGGGGELFF. Here is the DNA: TGTGCCAGCAGTTCCGTCGGGACAGGGGGAGGCGGGGAGCTGTTTTTT.